These 22 T cell receptor beta chains came from one sample sequenced in a study of Graves' ophthalmopathy and Graves' hyperthyroidism listed by TCRdb under 2018. The instrument was an Illumina HiSeq 2000. For repertoire sequencing, the TCR beta CDR3 regions were amplified from RNA transcripts. The first round was an RT-PCR using HTBI primers with the Qiagen OneStep RT-PCR kit, and this first round was followed by a second-round multiplex PCR, then size selection and purification. Using fastp at Q25 and MiXCR, TCRdb reprocessed the public reads and kept productive beta chains. Identical CDR3 proteins give one entry, which carries the most common genes and DNA. Recorded for this sample are around 1,000,000 distinct CDR3 sequences; roughly two fifths of them occurred a single time. The ten largest account for approximately 10% of the sample. The specimen sequenced was peripheral blood or thyroid tissue (not recorded which). The receptors were sampled from an adult man with Graves' hyperthyroidism.

This chain links TRBV6-4 with TRBJ2-2; D possibly corresponds to TRBD2 (5 bases). The CDR3 has 16 amino acids. Germline CDR1 MRHNA, CDR2 SNTAGT. V lost 5 bases and J lost 4, with 17 bases in between. CDR3 nucleotides: TGTGCCAGCAGTAAGGAGGCCCTAGTCAGCACCGGGGAGCTGTTTTTT. Translation gives CASSKEALVSTGELFF.

In its sample, this clonotype was seen many times. The gene calls are TRBV20-1 and TRBJ2-7; D uncertain. Trimming shortened V by 6 bases and J by 9 bases, and 12 bases separated the two germline ends. Germline V lookup: CDR1 DFQATT, CDR2 SNEGSKA (reference sequence). The CDR3 has 10 residues. The chain's CDR3 is CSARTDMQYF. For the CDR3, the DNA is TGCAGTGCGAGAACCGACATGCAGTACTTC.

J is TRBJ2-7 and V is TRBV10-3, with 7 bases aligning to TRBD1. CDR1 and CDR2 (germline): ENHRY, SYGVKD. The CDR3 sequence is 12 residues long. V gave up 10 bases and J gave up 1 base; unmatched junction bases: 4. The chain's CDR3 is CATWDSSYEQYF. The CDR3 DNA reads as TGTGCCACCTGGGACAGTTCCTACGAGCAGTACTTC.

This clonotype was counted ten times or more. The CDR3 spells CATSRRVTNGYTF. The CDR3 nucleotides are TGTGCCACCTCGAGAAGGGTGACGAATGGCTACACCTTC. The V gene is TRBV19, the J gene TRBJ1-2; D remains ambiguous. Trimming pared 10 bases from V and 6 bases from J, leaving 18 bases between. Germline V lookup: CDR1 LNHDA, CDR2 SQIVND (reference sequence). The CDR3 loop spans 13 amino acids.

V is TRBV19 and J is TRBJ1-2, with TRBD1 identical over 7 bases. The CDR3 has 16 residues. CDR1 and CDR2 from the germline V gene are LNHDA and SQIVND (reference sequence). V was pared by 3 bases and J by 2 bases, with 9 bases of the junction left unmatched. The CDR3 is CASSMPFRDSNYGYTF. CDR3 sequence (DNA): TGTGCCAGTAGTATGCCCTTCCGGGACAGCAACTATGGCTACACCTTC.

The chain links TRBV29-1 to TRBJ2-5; D tentatively reads TRBD1 or TRBD2 (7 bases each). Looked up from germline, CDR1 is SQVTM and CDR2 is ANQGSEA. This CDR3 comprises 13 residues. V shed 6 bases and J shed 7 bases, with 18 bases lying between them. In nucleotides, the CDR3 is TGCAGCGTCTCAGGGGGGGCAGGGGGGACCCAGTACTTC. Translating it yields CSVSGGAGGTQYF. Drawing the rest from reference TRBV29-1 and TRBJ2-5, the complete variable domain is SAVISQKPSRDICQRGTSLTIQCQVDSQVTMMFWYRQQPGQSLTLIATANQGSEATYESGFVIDKFPISRPNLTFSTLTVSNMSPEDSSIYLCSVSGGAGGTQYFGPGTRLLVL.

This clonotype turned up a few times. The junction and the germline gene differ at one end; a read error may be behind it. This sequence joins TRBV10-3 and TRBJ2-7, with D perhaps TRBD1 (6 bases). CDR3 size: 17 residues. Germline loops: CDR1 ENHRY, CDR2 SYGVKD. The DNA of the CDR3 is TGTGCCAGCAGTTTATCGATTGGGACAAATGCTCTCCACGAGCAGTACTTC. Its translation is CASSLSIGTNALHEQYF.

In its sample, this clonotype was seen many times. The chain links TRBV29-1 to TRBJ2-7, with D possibly called TRBD1 or TRBD2 (5 bases each). The V and J ends lost 7 bases and 0 bases respectively, with 10 bases between them. There are 12 residues in the CDR3. Germline V gives CDR1 SQVTM, CDR2 ANQGSEA. For the CDR3, the DNA is TGCAGCGGCCAGGGACCCTCCTACGAGCAGTACTTC. It encodes CSGQGPSYEQYF.

The chain has TRBV6-6 and TRBJ2-7, with TRBD2 matching 13 bases. CDR3 size: 16 residues. Germline V gene data show CDR1 as MNHNY and CDR2 as SVGAGI (reference sequence). V lost 4 bases and J lost 4; bases outside the gene matches: 7. The CDR3 DNA reads TGTGCCAGCAGTTCGGCTATGGGACTAGCGGGATACGAGCAGTACTTC. Amino acids: CASSSAMGLAGYEQYF.

This clonotype was detected only a few times. The V and J genes are TRBV7-2 and TRBJ2-7, with D perhaps matching TRBD1 (5 bases). Trimming pared 5 bases from V and 5 bases from J, leaving 19 bases between. CDR3 size: 15 residues. CDR1 is SGHTA, CDR2 FQGNSA, per germline. This CDR3 is CASSSRTVGRHEQYF. DNA for the CDR3: TGTGCCAGCAGCAGCCGGACGGTGGGGCGGCACGAGCAGTACTTC.

The table lists this clonotype with a count of one. The V gene is TRBV20-1, the J gene TRBJ1-6, with D perhaps matching TRBD1 (5 bases). Germline V gives CDR1 DFQATT, CDR2 SNEGSKA (reference sequence). This CDR3 has 12 residues. Trimming shortened V by 1 base and J by 15 bases, and 13 bases separated the two germline ends. Here the CDR3 reads CSARGGGSNLHF. DNA for the CDR3: TGCAGTGCTAGAGGGGGGGGGTCGAACCTCCACTTT.

V and J are TRBV6-5 and TRBJ2-2; 9 bases agree with TRBD1. With 5 bases clipped from V and 4 bases from J, the junction kept 8 bases outside the gene matches. In germline, CDR1 is MNHEY, CDR2 SVGAGI. This CDR3 has 16 amino acids. The CDR3 DNA follows: TGTGCCAGCAGTGGACTGACAGGGGGAGGCACCGGGGAGCTGTTTTTT. This codes for CASSGLTGGGTGELFF.

This chain connects TRBV13 to TRBJ1-1; 7 nucleotides align to TRBD1. V shed 5 bases, J shed 5 bases, and the junction held 8 bases outside the gene matches. This CDR3 spans 14 amino acids. Per the germline V gene, CDR1 is PRHDT and CDR2 is FYEKMQ (reference sequence). The CDR3 loop reads CASSLGGQDTEAFF. Here the CDR3 DNA reads TGTGCCAGCAGCCTCGGTGGACAGGATACTGAAGCTTTCTTT. The entire variable domain, with the rest obtained from reference TRBV13 and TRBJ1-1, is as follows: AAGVIQSPRHLIKEKRETATLKCYPIPRHDTVYWYQQGPGQDPQFLISFYEKMQSDKGSIPDRFSAQQFSDYHSELNMSSLELGDSALYFCASSLGGQDTEAFFGQGTRLTVV.

The chain recombines TRBV11-2 with TRBJ1-1, with D hard to call. The CDR3 covers 14 residues. The germline V gene has CDR1 SGHAT and CDR2 FQNNGV. V was cut by 7 bases and J by 4 bases, with 16 bases left in between. The CDR3 DNA reads TGTGCCAGCACTTTGGGTGGGGAAGGCACTGAAGCTTTCTTT. This codes for CASTLGGEGTEAFF.

As for this clonotype: In this CDR3 the conserved last residue, phenylalanine or tryptophan, is missing, so a read error is likely. V and J are TRBV7-8 and TRBJ1-1; no clear D gene. The germline V and J ends were trimmed by 1 base and 4 bases, with 10 bases remaining between them. The CDR3 has 14 amino acids. Germline CDR1 and CDR2: SGHVS and FQNEAQ. The CDR3 nucleotides read TGTGCCAGCAGCTTAGATAACTGGAGCACTGAAGCTTTCTCT. Residues: CASSLDNWSTEAFS.

On this clonotype: A read error is likely, as this CDR3 ends without the conserved phenylalanine or tryptophan. The DNA is omitted, as the CDR3 cannot be located on it reliably, and the CDR3 follows TCRdb's listing. The chain links TRBV7-9 to TRBJ2-7; the table's D call of TRBD2 was not tested on the DNA. The CDR3 region is 9 residues in length, termini included. Germline V gives CDR1 SEHNR, CDR2 FQNEAQ (reference sequence). CDR3 sequence: CASSSTRAS.

This clonotype has at least ten counts. This sequence joins TRBV7-9 and TRBJ1-5; D unresolved. CDR1 and CDR2 from the germline V gene are SEHNR and FQNEAQ (reference sequence). The CDR3 runs 14 residues. Trimming left V 3 bases short and J 3 bases short, with 9 bases between. The DNA of the CDR3 is TGTGCCAGCAGCTTTTCCGGGAACAATCAGCCCCAGCATTTT. Translating gives CASSFSGNNQPQHF.

The table lists this clonotype with a count of one. Germline and junction disagree at one end, which may indicate a read error. The chain recombines TRBV9 with TRBJ1-2; D uncertain. Per germline, CDR1 SGDLS and CDR2 YYNGEE. This CDR3 is built from 14 residues. The CDR3 region is CACSVRTAGYGYTF. CDR3 DNA: TGTGCCTGCAGCGTGCGCACAGCCGGGTATGGCTACACCTTC.

The CDR3 coding sequence is TGTGCCAGCAGCTTAGGGCGAACGATACAGTTCTTC. As protein: CASSLGRTIQFF. This sequence joins TRBV11-2 and TRBJ2-5; no clear D gene. The DNA end is more similar to TRBJ2-1, so the J call may be wrong. Germline CDR1 and CDR2: SGHAT and FQNNGV. The CDR3 is 12 residues long.

The rearrangement uses TRBV10-3 and TRBJ1-5; D gene uncertain. Deletions cut 5 bases from V and 6 bases from J, with 14 bases between. Germline-derived CDR1 and CDR2 are ENHRY and SYGVKD. The CDR3 extends over 14 amino acids. The CDR3 protein is CAISYSHPTQPQHF. The DNA of the CDR3 is TGTGCCATCAGTTACTCACATCCTACTCAGCCCCAGCATTTT.

This clonotype was counted at least ten times. The chain uses TRBV5-1 and TRBJ1-1; 7 nucleotides agree with TRBD1. Per germline, CDR1 SGHRS and CDR2 YFSETQ. The CDR3 consists of 15 residues. V shed 0 bases, J shed 5 bases, and the junction held 7 bases outside the gene matches. The CDR3 DNA is TGCGCCAGCAGCTTGGCACAGGGGCTGGGGACTGAAGCTTTCTTT. This gives the protein CASSLAQGLGTEAFF.

The rearrangement links TRBV10-3 to TRBJ2-3; D is unresolved. Trimming left V 2 bases short and J 3 bases short, with 18 bases between. CDR1 and CDR2 from the germline V gene are ENHRY and SYGVKD. This CDR3 has 17 amino acids. The CDR3 DNA follows: TGTGCCATCAGTGAGAGGTTTCAGACCCCGCTGACAGATACGCAGTATTTT. Residues: CAISERFQTPLTDTQYF.